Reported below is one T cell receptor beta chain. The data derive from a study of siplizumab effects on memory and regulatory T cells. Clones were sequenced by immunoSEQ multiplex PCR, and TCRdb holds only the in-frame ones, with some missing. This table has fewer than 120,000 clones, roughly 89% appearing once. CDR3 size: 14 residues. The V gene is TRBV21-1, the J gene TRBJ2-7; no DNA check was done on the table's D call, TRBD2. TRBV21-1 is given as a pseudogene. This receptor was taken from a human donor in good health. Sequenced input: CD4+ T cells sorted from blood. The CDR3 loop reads CASSKRRGRKVQYF. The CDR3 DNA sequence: TGTGCCAGCAGCAAAAGAAGAGGTCGTAAAGTGCAGTACTTC.